These 12 T cell receptor beta chains originate from one sample sequenced in a study of cytomegalovirus exposure and HLA in healthy donors. Using immunoSEQ multiplex PCR, the repertoire was profiled, and TCRdb retains in-frame clones only, with some absent. The sample has about 110,000 clones, approximately 89% seen once; the top ten hold around 2%. Sequenced: PBMCs. The receptors were sampled from a woman under 30 in good health and CMV-seronegative.

Comments on this clone: The sample holds other DNA sequences that translate to the same CDR3. J is TRBJ1-3 and V is TRBV15; D uncertain. Germline values: CDR1 LNHNV, CDR2 YYDKDF (reference sequence). CDR3 length: 14 residues. Trimming cost V 1 base and J 0 bases, with 4 bases left between them. Here the CDR3 reads CATSRGSSGNTIYF. For the CDR3, the DNA is TGTGCCACCAGCAGAGGTAGCTCTGGAAACACCATATATTTT. Drawing the rest from reference TRBV15 and TRBJ1-3, the complete variable domain is DAMVIQNPRYQVTQFGKPVTLSCSQTLNHNVMYWYQQKSSQAPKLLFHYYDKDFNNEADTPDNFQSRRPNTSFCFLDIRSPGLGDTAMYLCATSRGSSGNTIYFGEGSWLTVV.

The chain carries TRBV6-5 and TRBJ1-2; D is undetermined. Germline V gene sequence: CDR1 MNHEY, CDR2 SVGAGI. CDR3 length: 13 residues. V was clipped by 2 bases and J by 2 bases, with 6 bases between them. This CDR3 reads CASSYTHNYGYTF. The CDR3 DNA is TGTGCCAGCAGTTACACACACAACTATGGCTACACCTTC.

The chain is built from TRBV5-4 and TRBJ2-3; 12 bases align to TRBD2. This CDR3 has 18 residues. Trimming took 0 bases from V and 0 from J; bases not matched to a gene: 5. Germline V gene data show CDR1 as SGHNT and CDR2 as YYREEE (reference sequence). This CDR3 is CASSLGASGRVSTDTQYF. In nucleotides, the CDR3 is TGTGCCAGCAGCTTGGGTGCTAGCGGGAGGGTAAGCACAGATACGCAGTATTTT.

The V gene is TRBV7-2, the J gene TRBJ1-5, with D possibly being TRBD1 (5 bases). Germline V gene sequence: CDR1 SGHTA, CDR2 FQGNSA. The V end was cut by 6 bases, the J end by 3 bases, with 15 bases between. The CDR3 contains 15 residues. Written as DNA, the CDR3 is TGTGCCAGCAGACATTCCGGGGGGGACAATCAGCCCCAGCATTTT. Its translation: CASRHSGGDNQPQHF.

This chain uses TRBV28 with TRBJ2-3, with D tentatively TRBD1 (5 bases). The germline V and J ends were trimmed by 7 bases and 1 base, with 9 bases remaining between them. This CDR3 is built from 13 residues. The germline CDR1 and CDR2 sequences are MDHEN and SYDVKM. The CDR3 spells CASTRRGTDTQYF. Here the CDR3 DNA reads TGTGCCAGCACCCGCAGGGGCACAGATACGCAGTATTTT.

The chain carries TRBV19 and TRBJ1-1, with TRBD1 identical over 7 bases. Germline CDR1 and CDR2: LNHDA and SQIVND (reference sequence). V trimming: 3 bases; J trimming: 0 bases; junction bases outside the gene matches: 4. CDR3 length: 15 amino acids. CDR3 protein: CASSMTGLMNTEAFF. In DNA, the CDR3 is TGTGCCAGTAGTATGACAGGGCTTATGAACACTGAAGCTTTCTTT.

The V and J genes are TRBV2 and TRBJ2-4, with 10 bases fitting TRBD2. Looked up from germline, CDR1 is SNHLY and CDR2 is FYNNEI. The length of the CDR3 is 15 residues. V was clipped by 7 bases and J by 5 bases; unmatched bases: 8. CDR3 sequence: CASTRSLAGENIQYF. The CDR3 DNA sequence: TGTGCCAGCACGAGATCCCTAGCGGGGGAAAACATTCAGTACTTC. Drawing the rest from reference TRBV2 and TRBJ2-4, the complete variable domain is EPEVTQTPSHQVTQMGQEVILRCVPISNHLYFYWYRQILGQKVEFLVSFYNNEISEKSEIFDDQFSVERPDGSNFTLKIRSTKLEDSAMYFCASTRSLAGENIQYFGAGTRLSVL.

The chain uses TRBV7-6 and TRBJ1-2; maybe TRBD1 (6 bases). CDR1 and CDR2 (germline): SGHVS, FNYEAQ. Between the trimmed V and J ends, which lost 5 bases and 8 bases, there was a span of 12 bases. CDR3 size: 12 residues. CDR3 amino acids: CASSGGHEGYTF. The DNA for the CDR3 is TGTGCCAGCAGCGGGGGACATGAAGGCTACACCTTC.

A note on this clone: One junction end does not reproduce the germline sequence, and a read error may be involved. The rearrangement joins TRBV7-2 to TRBJ2-7; D is possibly TRBD2 (5 bases). The length of the CDR3 is 11 residues. Germline CDR1 is SGHTA and CDR2 is FQGNSA. The CDR3: CASSLLRELDF. CDR3 in DNA: TGTGCCAGCAGCTTATTGAGGGAGCTCGATTTC.

Written as DNA, the CDR3 is TGTGCCTATGGGACAGTTCGCAATCAGCCCCAGCATTTT. Its protein is CAYGTVRNQPQHF. V gene TRBV30 combines with J gene TRBJ1-5; the match to TRBD1 covers 7 bases. Germline CDR1 and CDR2: GTSNPN and SVGIG (reference sequence). The CDR3 is made up of 13 amino acids. Trimming at V came to 7 bases and at J to 2 bases, leaving 5 bases not matched to a gene.

This sequence joins TRBV9 and TRBJ1-2; D not certain. Germline V gene sequence: CDR1 SGDLS, CDR2 YYNGEE. V lost 0 bases and J 0 bases, leaving 6 bases between the germline ends. The CDR3 runs 14 residues. CDR3 in DNA: TGTGCCAGCAGCGTAGAAGCGACTAACTATGGCTACACCTTC. It codes for CASSVEATNYGYTF.

This chain connects TRBV14 to TRBJ2-7, with 10 nucleotides matching TRBD2. V lost 3 bases to trimming and J lost 0 bases; unmatched junction nucleotides: 14. The CDR3 extends over 19 amino acids. Germline CDR1 reads SGHDN; CDR2 reads FVKESK. CDR3 sequence reads: CASSHFSGRTEPGSYEQYF. The CDR3 region has the DNA TGTGCCAGCAGCCACTTTAGCGGGAGGACAGAACCCGGCTCCTACGAGCAGTACTTC.